The 17 T cell receptor beta chains given below trace back to one sample, sequenced in a study of shared clonotypes between healthy human individuals. Only in-frame clones appear in the TCRdb table, and some are missing; sequencing was by immunoSEQ multiplex PCR. The table includes under 2,500,000 clones, 90% to 97% detected once. The sequenced sample was naive CD4+ T cells sorted from blood. Specified subset: CD45RA+ positively selected. These receptor sequences come from a man aged 18 to 29 in good health.

The V and J genes are TRBV6-5 and TRBJ1-1, with D uncertain. The CDR3 spans 13 residues. Germline V gene lookup returns CDR1 MNHEY and CDR2 SVGAGI. The ends were cut back, 2 bases at V and 11 bases at J, with 15 bases in the middle. CDR3 sequence (DNA): TGTGCCAGCAGTTACACCGCAGGCCCAAAGGCTTTCTTT. Its translation: CASSYTAGPKAFF.

The chain is built from TRBV29-1 and TRBJ2-3; D is unclear. The CDR3 spans 10 residues. The germline gives CDR1 SQVTM, CDR2 ANQGSEA. CDR3: CIVVSDTQYF. The DNA of the CDR3 is TGCATAGTAGTGTCAGATACGCAGTATTTT.

The chain employs TRBV18 and TRBJ1-2; D gene unclear. Germline CDR1 is KGHSH and CDR2 is LQKENI. The CDR3 is 16 residues long. V lost 6 bases and J lost 4, with 21 bases in between. This CDR3 is CASSPDGGGVIYGYTF. CDR3 DNA sequence: TGTGCCAGCTCTCCCGACGGAGGAGGTGTCATCTATGGCTACACCTTC.

The chain joins TRBV18 to TRBJ1-2, with TRBD1 as a possible D gene (6 bases). The germline CDR1 and CDR2 sequences are KGHSH and LQKENI. The CDR3 has 16 amino acids. Trimming removed 2 bases from V and 4 bases from J, with 17 bases in between. CDR3 sequence reads: CASSPSMGAGTYGYTF. The CDR3 nucleotides are TGTGCCAGCTCACCAAGTATGGGGGCCGGAACCTATGGCTACACCTTC.

This clone was seen a single time. The CDR3 is CASSARGPTNEKLFF. As DNA, the CDR3 is TGTGCCAGCAGCGCCAGAGGACCAACTAATGAAAAACTGTTTTTT. The chain has TRBV7-2 and TRBJ1-4; D is ambiguous. Germline V gene data show CDR1 as SGHTA and CDR2 as FQGNSA. CDR3 length: 15 amino acids. The germline V and J ends were trimmed by 5 bases and 0 bases, with 10 bases remaining between them. The complete variable domain, with remaining parts taken from reference TRBV7-2 and TRBJ1-4, reads GAGVSQSPSNKVTEKGKDVELRCDPISGHTALYWYRQSLGQGLEFLIYFQGNSAPDKSGLPSDRFSAERTGGSVSTLTIQRTQQEDSAVYLCASSARGPTNEKLFFGSGTQLSVL.

The gene calls are TRBV6-5 and TRBJ2-4, with a possible D match to TRBD2 (5 bases). Germline V gene lookup returns CDR1 MNHEY and CDR2 SVGAGI. V lost 5 bases, J lost 4 bases, and 15 bases lay in between. CDR3 length equals 15 residues. CDR3 amino acids: CASSPSDWIKNIQYF. CDR3 coding DNA: TGTGCCAGCAGTCCGTCGGACTGGATAAAAAACATTCAGTACTTC.

A note on this clone: Different DNA sequences within this sample yield the same CDR3. The chain combines TRBV7-2 with TRBJ2-5; 10 nucleotides agree with TRBD2. With 1 base clipped from V and 2 bases from J, the junction kept 4 bases outside the gene matches. Germline V gene sequence: CDR1 SGHTA, CDR2 FQGNSA. The CDR3 contains 16 residues. CDR3 nucleotide sequence: TGTGCCAGCAGCTTAGGATCTAGCGGGGGACAAGAGACCCAGTACTTC. Translated: CASSLGSSGGQETQYF.

This chain joins TRBV11-2 and TRBJ1-1; D unclear. The V gene's germline CDR1 is SGHAT and CDR2 FQNNGV. CDR3 size: 15 residues. Trimming took 2 bases from V and 0 from J, leaving 10 bases between them. CDR3 sequence reads: CASSLPNLLNTEAFF. CDR3 sequence (DNA): TGTGCCAGCAGCTTACCCAATCTTTTGAACACTGAAGCTTTCTTT.

The rearrangement joins TRBV10-3 to TRBJ2-4; TRBD2 might be the D (6 bases). V shed 2 bases and J shed 5 bases, with 28 bases lying between them. Germline V CDR1 and CDR2: ENHRY, SYGVKD. The CDR3 totals 20 residues. The CDR3 coding sequence is TGTGCCATCAGTGAGCCCCGCCAGGTTAGTAAGCCCGGGACTCAAAACATTCAGTACTTC. Amino acid sequence: CAISEPRQVSKPGTQNIQYF.

The count of this clone is one. The rearrangement links TRBV25-1 to TRBJ2-1; no clear D. The CDR3 extends over 12 amino acids. Germline CDR1 is MGHDK and CDR2 is SYGVNS. Trimming cost V 1 base and J 8 bases, with 6 bases left between them. The chain's CDR3 is CASSESTYEQFF. The CDR3 DNA reads TGTGCCAGCAGTGAATCAACTTATGAGCAGTTCTTC.

V gene TRBV6-6 combines with J gene TRBJ2-7, with TRBD2 identical over 7 bases. Trimming took 7 bases from V and 3 from J; bases not matched to a gene: 15. Germline lookup yields CDR1 MNHNY and CDR2 SVGAGI (reference sequence). The CDR3 is 16 residues long. CDR3 DNA: TGTGCCAGCACCACCGGGGGAAGCGGGATCCTCTACGAGCAGTACTTC. It is translated as CASTTGGSGILYEQYF.

Notes on this clone: Other nucleotide sequences from this sample produce the same CDR3. This chain joins TRBV6-5 and TRBJ2-7; 8 nucleotides align to TRBD2. Germline loops: CDR1 MNHEY, CDR2 SVGAGI. The V gene end was trimmed by 5 bases and the J gene end by 0 bases; junction bases not matched to a gene: 3. The CDR3 consists of 14 residues. For the CDR3, the DNA is TGTGCCAGCAGTCGTCGGGGGGGCTCCTACGAGCAGTACTTC. It codes for CASSRRGGSYEQYF.

The gene calls are TRBV11-2 and TRBJ2-1; TRBD1 matches at 8 bases. J lost 9 bases, V lost 6 bases, and 19 bases had no gene match. This CDR3 is 17 amino acids long. The germline V gene encodes CDR1 SGHAT and CDR2 FQNNGV. DNA of the CDR3: TGTGCCAGCAGGCCTCTCAGGGGGCGAGCATATTACGGTGAGCAGTTCTTC. Encoded protein: CASRPLRGRAYYGEQFF.

The genes are TRBV5-1 and TRBJ2-3; perhaps TRBD1 as D (6 bases). This CDR3 contains 13 residues. Germline CDR1 is SGHRS and CDR2 is YFSETQ. Deletions cut 5 bases from V and 1 base from J, with 8 bases between. The CDR3 loop is CASRRQGTDTQYF. CDR3 in DNA: TGCGCCAGCAGGAGACAGGGCACAGATACGCAGTATTTT. The full variable domain, in which reference TRBV5-1 and TRBJ2-3 provide the parts outside the CDR3, is KAGVTQTPRYLIKTRGQQVTLSCSPISGHRSVSWYQQTPGQGLQFLFEYFSETQRNKGNFPGRFSGRQFSNSRSEMNVSTLELGDSALYLCASRRQGTDTQYFGPGTRLTVL.

The V and J genes are TRBV6-1 and TRBJ2-1; 7 bases map to TRBD1. V shed 5 bases, J shed 3 bases, and the junction held 7 bases outside the gene matches. CDR1 and CDR2 (germline): MNHNS, SASEGT. This CDR3 spans 15 amino acids. The CDR3 nucleotides are TGTGCCAGCAGTAAGGACAGGTGGGGCTACAATGAGCAGTTCTTC. Its protein product is CASSKDRWGYNEQFF.

The chain links TRBV9 to TRBJ2-7; D ambiguous. The CDR3 runs 14 residues. Trimming removed 4 bases at V and 0 bases at J, with 11 bases between. The germline CDR1 and CDR2 sequences are SGDLS and YYNGEE. The DNA for the CDR3 is TGTGCCAGCAGCCCCGCAATATCCTCCTACGAGCAGTACTTC. Its protein is CASSPAISSYEQYF.

The DNA for the CDR3 is TGTGCCAGCAGCTCCGGACAGGGGAGGAATCAGCCCCAGCATTTT. It encodes CASSSGQGRNQPQHF. The chain links TRBV7-2 to TRBJ1-5, with 9 nucleotides matching TRBD1. The junction had 5 bases not matched to a gene; V was cut back by 4 bases and J by 4 bases. Germline values: CDR1 SGHTA, CDR2 FQGNSA. The CDR3 extends over 15 amino acids.